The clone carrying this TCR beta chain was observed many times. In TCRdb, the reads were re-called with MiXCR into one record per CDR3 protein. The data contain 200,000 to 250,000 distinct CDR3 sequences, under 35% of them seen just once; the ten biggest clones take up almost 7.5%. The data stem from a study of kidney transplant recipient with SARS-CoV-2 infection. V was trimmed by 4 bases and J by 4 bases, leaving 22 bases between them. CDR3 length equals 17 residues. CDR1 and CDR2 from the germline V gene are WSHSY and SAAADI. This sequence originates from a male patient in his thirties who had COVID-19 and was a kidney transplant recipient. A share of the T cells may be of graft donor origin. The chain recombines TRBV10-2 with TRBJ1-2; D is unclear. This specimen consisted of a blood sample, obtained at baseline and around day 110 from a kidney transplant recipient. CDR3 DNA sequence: TGCGCCAGCAGTGCGGGATCCACTTCTAGAAAGACCTATGGCTACACCTTC. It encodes CASSAGSTSRKTYGYTF.